This T cell receptor beta chain derives from a study of identical twins. Each CDR3 protein is one row after TCRdb ran MiXCR on the 5' RACE reads. The sample lists about 530,000 distinct CDR3 sequences, around 22% occurring once. This clonotype came up a few times. Its antigen is currently unknown. Study findings and constraints: Within twin pairs, the out-of-frame alpha sequences they shared showed excess low generation probability.

The CDR3 has 14 residues. Looked up from germline, CDR1 is SGHAT and CDR2 is FQNNGV. Trimming left V 2 bases short and J 5 bases short, with 10 bases between. The same data also contributed to another study, on yellow fever vaccine responses in identical twins.

This receptor was identified in a young woman in good health. The V gene is TRBV11-2, the J gene TRBJ2-1; D remains ambiguous. The sample taken for sequencing was CD4+ T cells sorted from blood. The CDR3 DNA reads TGTGCCAGCAGCTTAACGCGGCAAAACAATGAGCAGTTCTTC. Translation gives CASSLTRQNNEQFF.